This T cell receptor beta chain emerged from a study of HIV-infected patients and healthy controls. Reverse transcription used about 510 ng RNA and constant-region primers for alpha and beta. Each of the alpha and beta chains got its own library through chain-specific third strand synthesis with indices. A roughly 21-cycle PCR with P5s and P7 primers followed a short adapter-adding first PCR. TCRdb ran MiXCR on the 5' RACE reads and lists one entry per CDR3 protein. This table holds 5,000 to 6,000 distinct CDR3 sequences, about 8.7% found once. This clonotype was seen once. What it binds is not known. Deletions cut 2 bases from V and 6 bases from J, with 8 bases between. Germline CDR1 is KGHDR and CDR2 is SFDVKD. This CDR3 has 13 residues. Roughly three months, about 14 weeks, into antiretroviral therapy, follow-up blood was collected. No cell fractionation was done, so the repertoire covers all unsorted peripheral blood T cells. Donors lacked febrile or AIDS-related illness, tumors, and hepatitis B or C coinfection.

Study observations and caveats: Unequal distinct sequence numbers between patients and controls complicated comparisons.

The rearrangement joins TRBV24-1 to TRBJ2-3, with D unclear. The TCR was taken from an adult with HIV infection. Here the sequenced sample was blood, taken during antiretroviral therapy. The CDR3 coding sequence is TGTGCCACCAGTGATTCACACCGGGATACGCAGTATTTT. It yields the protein CATSDSHRDTQYF.